Following are 18 T cell receptor beta chains from one sample sequenced in a study of cytomegalovirus exposure and HLA in healthy donors. 13 Jbeta primers and 60 Vbeta primers were used for the PCR. Sequencing was performed with immunoSEQ multiplex PCR; in TCRdb, only in-frame clones are kept and a portion is missing. This repertoire shows roughly 170,000 clones, roughly 75% found once; its top ten account for over 2.5%. The specimen sequenced was PBMCs. The receptors derive from a female donor in good health and CMV-seronegative.

The sample holds one count of this clone. This rearrangement joins TRBV11-2 to TRBJ1-2; 7 bases fit TRBD1. J was trimmed by 4 bases and V by 2 bases; bases with no gene match: 7. CDR1 and CDR2 from the germline V gene are SGHAT and FQNNGV. This CDR3 has 15 residues. CDR3: CASSLMRGQGYGYTF. The CDR3 DNA sequence: TGTGCCAGCAGCTTAATGAGGGGGCAAGGCTATGGCTACACCTTC.

This chain uses TRBV30 with TRBJ1-4; 8 bases are shared with TRBD1. Germline CDR1 is GTSNPN and CDR2 is SVGIG (reference sequence). V dropped 5 bases and J dropped 6; count of bases not matched to a gene: 8. This CDR3 is 14 amino acids long. CDR3 loop: CAWRPLTGDEKLFF. DNA of the CDR3: TGTGCCTGGCGGCCGCTGACAGGGGATGAAAAACTGTTTTTT.

The chain has TRBV4-2 and TRBJ2-7; 7 bases map to TRBD1. The length of the CDR3 is 15 residues. In germline, CDR1 is LGHNA, CDR2 YNFKEQ. With 5 bases clipped from V and 6 bases from J, the junction kept 13 bases outside the gene matches. The CDR3 spells CASSKSRDSGREQYF. As DNA, the CDR3 is TGTGCCAGCAGCAAGTCGAGGGACAGCGGCCGCGAGCAGTACTTC.

The V and J genes are TRBV29-1 and TRBJ1-2, with D unresolved. The CDR3 has 13 residues. V shed 2 bases and J shed 5 bases, with 12 bases lying between them. Germline V gives CDR1 SQVTM, CDR2 ANQGSEA. As DNA, the CDR3 is TGCAGCGTTGAACTCGGGAATCGGTATGGCTACACCTTC. It yields the protein CSVELGNRYGYTF.

V usage is TRBV27 and J usage is TRBJ2-3, with no clear D. The CDR3 is made up of 13 amino acids. With 1 base removed from V and 8 bases from J, the gap between germline ends came to 10 bases. The germline CDR1 and CDR2 sequences are MNHEY and SMNVEV (reference sequence). CDR3 bases: TGTGCCAGCAGTTTATATTCCCTCGGTACGCAGTATTTT. Encoded protein: CASSLYSLGTQYF.

The rearrangement joins TRBV14 to TRBJ2-5, with 9 positions matching TRBD1. This CDR3 region has 14 residues. Losses at the gene ends were 3 bases for V and 5 bases for J; bases not matched to a gene: 4. Germline V gives CDR1 SGHDN, CDR2 FVKESK. CDR3 coding DNA: TGTGCCAGCAGCCAGAGAGGACAGGGGGAGACCCAGTACTTC. Amino acids: CASSQRGQGETQYF. The variable domain in full, with the rest retrieved from reference TRBV14 and TRBJ2-5, is EAGVTQFPSHSVIEKGQTVTLRCDPISGHDNLYWYRRVMGKEIKFLLHFVKESKQDESGMPNNRFLAERTGGTYSTLKVQPAELEDSGVYFCASSQRGQGETQYFGPGTRLLVL.

The chain uses TRBV6-4 and TRBJ2-5; TRBD2 matches 7 bases. Germline values: CDR1 MRHNA, CDR2 SNTAGT. The CDR3 has 15 residues. The junction had 6 bases not matched to a gene; V was cut back by 3 bases and J by 2 bases. Here the CDR3 DNA reads TGTGCCAGCAGTGAAATGCCTAGCGGTCAAGAGACCCAGTACTTC. Translated, it gives CASSEMPSGQETQYF.

There are a few counts of this clone. The gene calls are TRBV5-1 and TRBJ2-3; TRBD2 matches 9 bases. The length of the CDR3 is 16 residues. V lost 0 bases and J lost 0; bases outside the gene matches: 2. CDR1 and CDR2 (germline): SGHRS, YFSETQ. The CDR3 nucleotides read TGCGCCAGCAGCTTGGTAGCGGGAGTTAGCACAGATACGCAGTATTTT. This sequence encodes CASSLVAGVSTDTQYF.

The rearrangement uses TRBV6-5 and TRBJ1-1; TRBD1 matches at 11 bases. The germline V gene has CDR1 MNHEY and CDR2 SVGAGI. There are 16 residues in the CDR3. J lost 1 base, V lost 4 bases, and 5 bases had no gene match. CDR3: CASSSGQGARNTEAFF. The CDR3 region has the DNA TGTGCCAGCAGTTCAGGACAGGGGGCTCGGAACACTGAAGCTTTCTTT.

The chain links TRBV19 to TRBJ2-3, with D maybe TRBD2 (6 bases). The CDR3 has 14 amino acids. The ends were cut back, 9 bases at V and 0 bases at J, with 13 bases in the middle. The germline V gene has CDR1 LNHDA and CDR2 SQIVND (reference sequence). DNA for the CDR3: TGTGCCAGCCGCGGGGACTCAAGCACAGATACGCAGTATTTT. It is translated as CASRGDSSTDTQYF.

This clone was recorded once. V is TRBV11-2 and J is TRBJ1-4; D is possibly TRBD1 (5 bases). V lost 6 bases to trimming and J lost 0 bases, with 11 bases between them. Looked up from germline, CDR1 is SGHAT and CDR2 is FQNNGV. The length of the CDR3 is 15 residues. CDR3 nucleotides: TGTGCCAGCAGTCCAACAGGTCCAACTAATGAAAAACTGTTTTTT. It specifies CASSPTGPTNEKLFF.

The gene calls are TRBV5-4 and TRBJ2-3, with 13 nucleotides matching TRBD2. Germline V lookup: CDR1 SGHNT, CDR2 YYREEE (reference sequence). The CDR3 length is 16 residues. Germline trimming cut 3 bases from V and 2 bases from J; bases unmatched to any gene: 3. The DNA of the CDR3 is TGTGCCAGCAGCTGGGGACTAGCGGGGTTCACAGATACGCAGTATTTT. Its protein product is CASSWGLAGFTDTQYF.

The chain couples TRBV11-3 to TRBJ2-3; weak D call: TRBD2 (7 bases). V shed 3 bases and J shed 0 bases, with 16 bases lying between them. Germline values: CDR1 SGHNT, CDR2 YENEEA. There are 17 residues in the CDR3. The CDR3 protein is CASSFSSRGASTDTQYF. The CDR3 DNA reads TGTGCCAGCAGCTTCTCCTCCCGGGGGGCTAGCACAGATACGCAGTATTTT. The full variable domain, completed using reference TRBV11-3 and TRBJ2-3, is EAGVVQSPRYKIIEKKQPVAFWCNPISGHNTLYWYLQNLGQGPELLIRYENEEAVDDSQLPKDRFSAERLKGVDSTLKIQPAELGDSAVYLCASSFSSRGASTDTQYFGPGTRLTVL.

The genes are TRBV2 and TRBJ2-1; 10 nucleotides line up with TRBD1. Germline CDR1 and CDR2: SNHLY and FYNNEI. The CDR3 contains 19 residues. V was pared by 4 bases and J by 5 bases, with 17 bases of the junction left unmatched. CDR3 amino acids: CASSVRDRGRDTYNNEQFF. DNA for the CDR3: TGTGCCAGCAGTGTTAGAGACAGGGGGCGCGACACCTACAACAATGAGCAGTTCTTC.

The CDR3 DNA sequence: TGTGCCAGCAGCGACATTGGGGAGATCTCTGGGGCCAACGTCCTGACTTTC. Translating it yields CASSDIGEISGANVLTF. The V and J genes are TRBV21-1 and TRBJ2-6; the table's D gene call, TRBD2, was not cross checked with the DNA. TRBV21-1 represents a pseudogene. The CDR3 extends over 17 amino acids.

This clone was recorded once. The chain joins TRBV2 to TRBJ1-2, with 8 bases fitting TRBD1. CDR3 length equals 15 residues. The V and J ends lost 6 bases and 7 bases, in that order; junction bases with no gene match: 13. Germline V gives CDR1 SNHLY, CDR2 FYNNEI. This CDR3 is CASRPQTGAQSGYTF. As DNA, the CDR3 is TGTGCCAGCAGGCCCCAGACAGGGGCCCAGAGTGGCTACACCTTC.

This sequence joins TRBV5-1 and TRBJ2-5, with 9 bases identical to TRBD1. The V gene end was trimmed by 3 bases and the J gene end by 2 bases; junction bases not matched to a gene: 2. The CDR3 has 14 residues. In germline, CDR1 is SGHRS, CDR2 YFSETQ. The CDR3 is CASSSQGAQETQYF. DNA of the CDR3: TGCGCCAGCAGCTCACAGGGGGCGCAAGAGACCCAGTACTTC.

This chain connects TRBV11-2 to TRBJ2-5, with unresolved D. V lost 5 bases and J lost 7, with 8 bases in between. CDR1 is SGHAT and CDR2 is FQNNGV in the germline V gene. This CDR3 comprises 11 residues. In nucleotides, the CDR3 is TGTGCCAGCAGCCAGACGGGGACCCAGTACTTC. This encodes CASSQTGTQYF.